These T cell receptor beta chains were read from a single sample in a study of blood T cell repertoires in COVID-19. Data came from immunoSEQ multiplex PCR; TCRdb stores just in-frame clones and leaves some out. The profile shows under 300,000 clones, about 88% of them singletons. Sequenced sample: PBMCs or T cells enriched from blood (not recorded which). These receptors all come from a woman aged 50 to 60 who had recovered from COVID-19. Each CDR3 is given with its conserved first and last residue. A D gene is named only where the DNA matches it firmly. Rows may omit the clone size; those that give it use once, few, many or a size class.

TRBV5-1,NA,TRBJ2-1,NA,CASSWQGINEQFF,TGCGCCAGCAGCTGGCAGGGGATTAATGAGCAGTTCTTC
TRBV24-1,TRBD2,TRBJ2-1,NA,CATSDLAGEQDEQFF,TGTGCCACCAGTGATTTAGCGGGAGAACAGGACGAGCAGTTCTTC
TRBV19,NA,TRBJ2-2,once,CASTNRGEGKTGELFF,TGTGCCAGTACCAATAGGGGGGAGGGCAAAACCGGGGAGCTGTTTTTT
TRBV30,TRBD1,TRBJ1-6,NA,CASVTGGASSSPLHF,TGTGCCTCCGTAACAGGGGGCGCATCCAGTTCACCCCTCCACTTT
TRBV21-1,NA,TRBJ2-4,NA,CASSKAIPGQIGWMAKNIQYF,TGTGCCAGCAGCAAAGCGATCCCGGGACAGATAGGTTGGATGGCCAAAAACATTCAGTACTTC
TRBV19,NA,TRBJ1-6,NA,CASRTGFPPWSPLHF,TGTGCCAGCAGAACAGGGTTCCCTCCTTGGTCACCCCTCCACTTT
TRBV7-2,TRBD1,TRBJ1-2,once,CASMDRGNYGYTF,TGTGCCAGCATGGACAGGGGTAACTATGGCTACACCTTC
TRBV2,NA,TRBJ1-1,NA,CASRLGETNTEAFF,TGTGCCAGCAGGTTAGGGGAAACCAACACTGAAGCTTTCTTT
TRBV10-2,NA,TRBJ2-7,NA,CASSESSRVQGSNYEQYF,TGCGCCAGCAGTGAGTCATCCAGAGTACAGGGTTCAAACTACGAGCAGTACTTC
TRBV7-9,TRBD1,TRBJ1-1,once,CASSQAGQGLGNTEAFF,TGTGCCAGCAGCCAAGCGGGACAGGGGTTAGGAAACACTGAAGCTTTCTTT
TRBV4-3,NA,TRBJ1-2,NA,CASSQDPTIRDYGYTF,TGCGCCAGCAGCCAAGATCCGACAATTCGTGACTATGGCTACACCTTC
TRBV27,TRBD2,TRBJ2-1,NA,CASSSSGRATFF,TGTGCCAGCAGTTCTAGCGGGAGGGCCACGTTCTTC
TRBV19,NA,TRBJ1-2,once,CASSDLRGGYGYTF,TGTGCCAGTAGTGACCTAAGGGGTGGCTATGGCTACACCTTC
TRBV28,TRBD1,TRBJ2-7,once,CASSLLGQDYEQYF,TGTGCCAGCAGTTTACTGGGACAGGACTACGAGCAGTACTTC
TRBV19,TRBD1,TRBJ1-5,NA,CASTISRQGVPNQPQHF,TGTGCCAGTACCATATCCAGGCAGGGGGTCCCCAATCAGCCCCAGCATTTT
TRBV24-1,TRBD2,TRBJ2-7,NA,CATSTGGSGRYEQYF,TGTGCCACCAGTACCGGGGGTAGCGGGAGGTACGAGCAGTACTTC